The sequence of this T cell receptor beta chain was determined in a study of blood T cell repertoires in COVID-19. Overall study context: COVID-19 samples from acute and convalescent phases originated in the United States, Italy and Spain. PBMCs, B-cell-depleted T cells, or T cells were the source of the cDNA or gDNA that made up the material.

Original processing methods: Reference gene primers were amplified, and this amplification served to estimate nucleated cell counts. Repertoires were generated with immunoSEQ multiplex PCR, while TCRdb's copy carries only in-frame clones and drops some. V and J calls and clone size come straight from that table; D and trimming were deduced from the DNA. The sample yields around 60,000 clones, roughly 80% seen once. The CDR3 is 13 amino acids. Germline CDR1 reads MNHEY; CDR2 reads SVGAGI. Trimming removed 4 bases at V and 8 bases at J, with 11 bases between. Input material: peripheral blood. The source is an elderly man with active or convalescent COVID-19. The chain joins TRBV6-5 to TRBJ1-4, with TRBD1 as a possible D gene (6 bases). CDR3 sequence: CASSFTGIEKLFF. The CDR3 nucleotides read TGTGCCAGCAGTTTTACAGGGATCGAAAAACTGTTTTTT.